This T cell receptor (beta chain) was found in a study of T-cell reconstitution after alpha-beta-depleted transplantation in children. This clonotype was seen repeatedly, ten times or more. A TCRbeta library incorporating unique molecular identifiers was prepared. TCRdb re-analysed the PCR reads in MiXCR, keeping a single row per CDR3 protein. The sample yields around 600,000 distinct CDR3 sequences, about 10% seen once. The CDR3 extends over 18 amino acids. V dropped 6 bases and J dropped 9 bases, with 30 bases sitting between them. The germline gives CDR1 MDHEN, CDR2 SYDVKM. Sequences were derived from PBMCs from the stem cell graft donor, sampled from the stem cell graft. The rearrangement joins TRBV28 to TRBJ2-1, with D possibly matching TRBD2 (5 bases). This clonotype originated in a human donor who donated a stem cell graft to a child with acute myeloid leukemia. For the CDR3, the DNA is TGTGCCAGCAGCCCGACAAGACTATCTAGGATGTCTCTCCGTGAGCAGTTCTTC. Protein: CASSPTRLSRMSLREQFF.